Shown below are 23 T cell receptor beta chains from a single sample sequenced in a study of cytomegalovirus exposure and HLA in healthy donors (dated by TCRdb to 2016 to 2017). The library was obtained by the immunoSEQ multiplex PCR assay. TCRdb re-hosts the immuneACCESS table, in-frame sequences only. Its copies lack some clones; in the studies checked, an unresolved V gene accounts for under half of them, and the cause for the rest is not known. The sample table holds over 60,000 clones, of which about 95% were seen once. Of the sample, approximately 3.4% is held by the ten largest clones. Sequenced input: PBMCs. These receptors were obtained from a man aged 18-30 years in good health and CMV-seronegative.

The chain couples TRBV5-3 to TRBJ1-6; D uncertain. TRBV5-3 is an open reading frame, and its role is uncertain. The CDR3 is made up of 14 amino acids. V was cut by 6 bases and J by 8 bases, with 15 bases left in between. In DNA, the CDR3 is TGTGCCAGAAACCCGCTCGGAGGGCATTCACCCCTCCACTTT. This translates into CARNPLGGHSPLHF.

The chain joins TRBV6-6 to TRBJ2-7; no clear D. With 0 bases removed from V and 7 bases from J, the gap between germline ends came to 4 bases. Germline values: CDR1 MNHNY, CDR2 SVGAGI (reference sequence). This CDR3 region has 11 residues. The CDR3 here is CASSYSTEQYF. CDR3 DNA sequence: TGTGCCAGCAGTTACTCGACAGAGCAGTACTTC.

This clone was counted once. The CDR3 DNA reads as TGTGCCAGCACCCGACACGAGACCTACGAGCAGTACTTC. As protein: CASTRHETYEQYF. V is TRBV28 and J is TRBJ2-7, with no clear D. The germline gives CDR1 MDHEN, CDR2 SYDVKM. V lost 7 bases and J 2 bases, leaving 12 bases between the germline ends. There are 13 residues in the CDR3.

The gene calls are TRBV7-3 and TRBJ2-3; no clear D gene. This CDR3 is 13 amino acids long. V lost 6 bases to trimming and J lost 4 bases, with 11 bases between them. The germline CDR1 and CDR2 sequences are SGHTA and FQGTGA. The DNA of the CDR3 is TGTGCCAGCAGTTTCTTCCTCGCAGATACGCAGTATTTT. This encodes CASSFFLADTQYF.

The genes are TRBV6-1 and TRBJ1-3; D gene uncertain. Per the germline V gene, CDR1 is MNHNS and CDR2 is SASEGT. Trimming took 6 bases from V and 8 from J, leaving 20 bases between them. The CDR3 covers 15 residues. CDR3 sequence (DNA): TGTGCCAGCAGGTCCGGTCGAGGTGGGTTGGACACCATATATTTT. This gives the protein CASRSGRGGLDTIYF.

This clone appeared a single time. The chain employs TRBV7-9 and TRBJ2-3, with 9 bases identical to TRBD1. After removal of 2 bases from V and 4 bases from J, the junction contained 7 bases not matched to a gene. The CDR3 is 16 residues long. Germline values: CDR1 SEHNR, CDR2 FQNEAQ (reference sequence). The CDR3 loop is CASSLPGQGPADTQYF. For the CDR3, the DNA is TGTGCCAGCAGCTTACCGGGACAGGGACCGGCAGATACGCAGTATTTT.

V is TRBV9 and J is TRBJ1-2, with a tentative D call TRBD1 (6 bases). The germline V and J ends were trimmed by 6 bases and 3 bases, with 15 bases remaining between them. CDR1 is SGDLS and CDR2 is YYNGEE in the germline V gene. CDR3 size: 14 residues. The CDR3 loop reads CASTRQAADYGYTF. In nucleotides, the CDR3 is TGTGCCAGCACGCGACAGGCGGCTGACTATGGCTACACCTTC.

The CDR3 coding sequence is TGTGCCAGCAGCTTAGTCGGGACAGCCGCTGCAACTAATGAAAAACTGTTTTTT. This translates into CASSLVGTAAATNEKLFF. This sequence joins TRBV7-2 and TRBJ1-4; 7 nucleotides agree with TRBD1. The CDR3 extends over 18 amino acids. The germline gives CDR1 SGHTA, CDR2 FQGNSA. J was trimmed by 0 bases and V by 1 base; bases with no gene match: 8.

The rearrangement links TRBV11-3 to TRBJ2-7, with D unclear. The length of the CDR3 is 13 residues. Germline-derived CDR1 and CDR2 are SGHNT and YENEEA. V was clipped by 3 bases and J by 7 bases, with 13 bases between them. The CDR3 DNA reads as TGTGCCAGCAGCTTCCACGCCGGTTTGGAGCAGTACTTC. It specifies CASSFHAGLEQYF.

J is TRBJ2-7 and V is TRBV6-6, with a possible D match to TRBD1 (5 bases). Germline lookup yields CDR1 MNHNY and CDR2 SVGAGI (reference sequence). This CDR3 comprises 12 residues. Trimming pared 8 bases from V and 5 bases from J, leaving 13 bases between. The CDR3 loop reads CASGHLRDEQYF. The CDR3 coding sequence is TGTGCCAGCGGCCACCTCAGGGACGAGCAGTACTTC.

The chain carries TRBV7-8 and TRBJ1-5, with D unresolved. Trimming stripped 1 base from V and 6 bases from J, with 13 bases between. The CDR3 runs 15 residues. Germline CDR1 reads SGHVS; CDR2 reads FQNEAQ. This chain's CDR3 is CASSLEAGVGQPQHF. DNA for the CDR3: TGTGCCAGCAGCTTAGAGGCCGGGGTTGGTCAGCCCCAGCATTTT.

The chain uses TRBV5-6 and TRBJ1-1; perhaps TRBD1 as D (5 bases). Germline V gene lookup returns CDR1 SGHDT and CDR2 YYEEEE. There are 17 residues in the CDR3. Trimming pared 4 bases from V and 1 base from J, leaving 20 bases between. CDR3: CASSRRRQTGRNTEAFF. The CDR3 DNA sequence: TGTGCCAGCAGCCGGCGGAGACAGACCGGGAGGAACACTGAAGCTTTCTTT.

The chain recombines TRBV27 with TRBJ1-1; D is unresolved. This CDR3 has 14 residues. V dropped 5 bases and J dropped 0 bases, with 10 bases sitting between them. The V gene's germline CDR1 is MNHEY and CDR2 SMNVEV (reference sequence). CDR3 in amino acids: CASSDGLLNTEAFF. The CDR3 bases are TGTGCCAGCAGTGACGGACTCTTGAACACTGAAGCTTTCTTT.

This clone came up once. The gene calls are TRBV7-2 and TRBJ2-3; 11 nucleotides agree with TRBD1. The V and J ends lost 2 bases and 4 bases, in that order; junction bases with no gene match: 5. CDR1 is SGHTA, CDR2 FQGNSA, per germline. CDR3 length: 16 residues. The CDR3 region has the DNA TGTGCCAGCAGCTTACCCTGGACAGGGGGCCCAGATACGCAGTATTTT. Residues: CASSLPWTGGPDTQYF.

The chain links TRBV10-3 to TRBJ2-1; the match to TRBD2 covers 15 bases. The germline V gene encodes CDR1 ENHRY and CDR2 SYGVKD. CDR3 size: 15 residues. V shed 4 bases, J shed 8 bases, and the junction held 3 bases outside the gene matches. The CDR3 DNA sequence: TGTGCCATCAGTGGGGGACTAGCGGGGGGAGATGAGCAGTTCTTC. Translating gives CAISGGLAGGDEQFF.

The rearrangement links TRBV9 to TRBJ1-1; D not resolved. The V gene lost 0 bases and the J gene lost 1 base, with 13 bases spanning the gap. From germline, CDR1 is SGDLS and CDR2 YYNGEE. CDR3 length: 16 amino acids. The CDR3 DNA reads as TGTGCCAGCAGCGTAGGAGCTTGGGCGTCGAACACTGAAGCTTTCTTT. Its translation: CASSVGAWASNTEAFF. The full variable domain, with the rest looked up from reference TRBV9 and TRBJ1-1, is DSGVTQTPKHLITATGQRVTLRCSPRSGDLSVYWYQQSLDQGLQFLIQYYNGEERAKGNILERFSAQQFPDLHSELNLSSLELGDSALYFCASSVGAWASNTEAFFGQGTRLTVV.

CDR3 residues: CASSPPGTVYGYTF. The CDR3, as DNA: TGTGCCAGCAGCCCCCCAGGGACAGTCTATGGCTACACCTTC. The rearrangement links TRBV2 to TRBJ1-2; TRBD1 aligns across 7 bases. Germline assignment: CDR1 SNHLY and CDR2 FYNNEI. The CDR3 consists of 14 residues. V lost 6 bases, J lost 4 bases, and 8 bases stayed unmatched.

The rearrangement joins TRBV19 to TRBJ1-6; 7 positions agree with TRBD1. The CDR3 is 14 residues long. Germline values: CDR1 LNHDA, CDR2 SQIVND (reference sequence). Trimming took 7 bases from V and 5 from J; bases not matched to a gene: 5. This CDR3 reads CASTPTGNNSPLHF. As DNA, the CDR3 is TGTGCCAGTACCCCGACAGGGAATAATTCACCCCTCCACTTT.

The CDR3 spells CASNPGTTNTEAFF. Written as DNA, the CDR3 is TGTGCCAGCAATCCCGGGACAACGAACACTGAAGCTTTCTTT. This chain links TRBV2 with TRBJ1-1; weak D call: TRBD1 (6 bases). Germline V CDR1 and CDR2: SNHLY, FYNNEI. Trimming removed 7 bases from V and 1 base from J, with 13 bases in between. This CDR3 has 14 residues.

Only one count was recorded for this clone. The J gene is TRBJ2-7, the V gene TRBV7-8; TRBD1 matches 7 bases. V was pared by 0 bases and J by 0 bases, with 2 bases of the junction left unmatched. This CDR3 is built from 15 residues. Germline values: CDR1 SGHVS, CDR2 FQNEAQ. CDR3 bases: TGTGCCAGCAGCTTAGCAGGGGACAGCTCCTACGAGCAGTACTTC. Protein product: CASSLAGDSSYEQYF.

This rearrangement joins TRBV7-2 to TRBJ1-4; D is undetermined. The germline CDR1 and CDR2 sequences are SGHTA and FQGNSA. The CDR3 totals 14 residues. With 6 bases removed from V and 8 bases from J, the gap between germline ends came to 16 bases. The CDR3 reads CASSPQGRSEKLFF. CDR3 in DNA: TGTGCCAGCAGTCCCCAAGGGAGGTCGGAAAAACTGTTTTTT.

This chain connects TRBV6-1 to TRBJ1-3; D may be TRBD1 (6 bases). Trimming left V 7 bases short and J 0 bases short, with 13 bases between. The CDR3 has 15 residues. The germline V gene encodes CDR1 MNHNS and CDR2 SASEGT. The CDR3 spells CASNQGPDSGNTIYF. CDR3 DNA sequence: TGTGCCAGCAATCAGGGGCCAGACTCTGGAAACACCATATATTTT.

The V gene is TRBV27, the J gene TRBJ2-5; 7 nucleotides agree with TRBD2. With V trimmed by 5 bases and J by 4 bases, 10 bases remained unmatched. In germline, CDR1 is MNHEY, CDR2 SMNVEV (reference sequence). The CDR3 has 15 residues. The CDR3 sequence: CASSPGGGRRETQYF. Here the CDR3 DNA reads TGTGCCAGCAGTCCGGGGGGAGGGAGAAGAGAGACCCAGTACTTC.